A selection of T cell receptor beta chains follows, all from one sample in a study of blood T cell repertoires in COVID-19. The data were produced by immunoSEQ multiplex PCR, yet TCRdb's version contains in-frame clones alone and is incomplete. The table includes some 150,000 clones, approximately 80% detected once. The sequenced sample was peripheral blood. The receptors originated from a woman in her 50s in a cohort sampled during active or convalescent COVID-19. Each CDR3 is given with its conserved first and last residue. A D gene is named only where the DNA matches it firmly. The size entry is marked missing in some rows and otherwise reads once, few, many or a size class.

d_call clone_size j_call v_call cdr3_length cdr3_aa cdr3_nt
. . TRBJ1-1 TRBV7-9 15 CASSPSQGKNTEAFF TGTGCCAGCAGCCCCTCTCAGGGAAAAAACACTGAAGCTTTCTTT
. . TRBJ1-2 TRBV27 14 CATTKIDRPSSYTF TGTGCCACCACTAAAATAGACAGGCCCTCGAGCTACACCTTC
. . TRBJ1-6 TRBV18 13 CASSPRTDSPLHF TGTGCCAGCTCACCAAGGACAGATTCACCCCTCCACTTT
TRBD2 . TRBJ2-2 TRBV7-2 16 CASSSLAGGLAGELFF TGTGCCAGCAGCTCTTTAGCGGGGGGGCTGGCCGGGGAGCTGTTTTTT
TRBD2 . TRBJ2-3 TRBV9 16 CASSLTSGVFTDTQYF TGTGCCAGCAGCTTGACTAGCGGGGTGTTCACAGATACGCAGTATTTT
. once TRBJ1-2 TRBV6-2/TRBV6-3 16 CASSNPRGQPNYGYTF TGTGCCAGCAGCAACCCAAGAGGGCAGCCTAACTATGGCTACACCTTC
TRBD1 . TRBJ1-1 TRBV5-5 14 CASSLMDRATEAFF TGTGCCAGCAGCTTAATGGACAGGGCCACTGAAGCTTTCTTT
TRBD1 . TRBJ1-4 TRBV3-1/TRBV3-2 15 CASSPTGTVNEKLFF TGTGCCAGCAGCCCCACCGGGACAGTTAATGAAAAACTGTTTTTT
. . TRBJ1-2 TRBV6-5 13 CASSQRANYGYTF TGTGCCAGCAGCCAGCGGGCCAACTATGGCTACACCTTC
. . TRBJ2-3 TRBV4-3 16 CASSQVRDFNTDTQYF TGCGCCAGCAGCCAAGTTCGGGACTTCAACACAGATACGCAGTATTTT
. . TRBJ1-1 TRBV6-5 15 CASIPTGPTGTEAFF TGTGCCAGCATCCCGACAGGTCCAACGGGCACTGAAGCTTTCTTT
. . TRBJ1-5 TRBV6-1 17 CASSEFSWTDINQPQHF TGTGCCAGCAGTGAGTTCTCATGGACAGACATTAATCAGCCCCAGCATTTT
TRBD1 . TRBJ2-3 TRBV5-1 14 CASSQGQDTDTQYF TGCGCCAGCAGCCAGGGACAGGACACAGATACGCAGTATTTT
. . TRBJ2-6 TRBV30 14 CAWSSQIGANVLTF TGTGCCTGGAGTAGTCAGATAGGGGCCAACGTCCTGACTTTC
TRBD1 . TRBJ1-5 TRBV10-1 16 CASSEVRGLRNQPQHF TGCGCCAGCAGTGAGGTCAGGGGGCTCCGCAATCAGCCCCAGCATTTT
. . TRBJ1-2 TRBV6-5 13 CASVSGALDGYTF TGTGCCAGCGTTTCAGGGGCTCTAGATGGCTACACCTTC
. . TRBJ1-5 TRBV4-1 17 CASSQDDGGRSNQPQHF TGCGCCAGCAGCCAAGATGATGGGGGCCGGAGCAATCAGCCCCAGCATTTT
. many TRBJ1-6 TRBV7-3 13 CASSWDTNSPLHF TGTGCCAGCAGCTGGGACACTAATTCACCCCTCCACTTT
TRBD2 few TRBJ2-3 TRBV7-3 16 CASSLAGTRRPDTQYF TGTGCCAGCAGCTTAGCCGGGACTAGGAGGCCAGATACGCAGTATTTT
. . TRBJ1-5 TRBV5-8 18 CASSLVQNPPYSNQPQHF TGTGCCAGCAGCTTGGTTCAGAATCCTCCATATAGCAATCAGCCCCAGCATTTT
TRBD1 . TRBJ1-2 TRBV6-5 14 CASSPGTDNYGYTF TGTGCCAGCAGTCCCGGGACAGATAACTATGGCTACACCTTC
. . TRBJ2-5 TRBV9 14 CASTGPRVGETQYF TGTGCCAGCACCGGACCCAGGGTTGGAGAGACCCAGTACTTC
TRBD1 . TRBJ2-7 TRBV7-9 16 CASSSPPTTGASEQYF TGTGCCAGCAGCTCACCTCCCACGACAGGGGCGTCCGAGCAGTACTTC
TRBD2 . TRBJ2-5 TRBV2 12 CASSGGRGAQYF TGTGCCAGCAGTGGGGGCCGGGGGGCCCAGTACTTC
TRBD1 . TRBJ1-2 TRBV18 15 CASSPGGQGGYGYTF TGTGCCAGCTCACCGGGGGGACAGGGCGGCTATGGCTACACCTTC
. . TRBJ1-1 TRBV7-8 13 CASSLDKNTEAFF TGTGCCAGCAGCCTCGACAAGAACACTGAAGCTTTCTTT
. . TRBJ2-5 TRBV5-6 14 CASSSSEGLETQYF TGTGCCAGCAGTTCCTCGGAGGGATTGGAGACCCAGTACTTC
. . TRBJ1-5 TRBV6-5 14 CASASSRGNQPQHF TGTGCCAGCGCATCGAGCAGGGGTAATCAGCCCCAGCATTTT
TRBD2 . TRBJ2-3 TRBV4-3 18 CASSQGWASGGTTDTQYF TGCGCCAGCAGCCAAGGCTGGGCTAGCGGGGGTACCACAGATACGCAGTATTTT
. . TRBJ1-3 TRBV30 16 CAWSVWGGYSGNTIYF TGTGCCTGGAGTGTATGGGGGGGGTACTCTGGAAACACCATATATTTT
TRBD1 . TRBJ2-3 TRBV15 22 CATSRGLRTGVVFSESTDTQYF TGTGCCACCAGCAGAGGTTTGAGGACAGGGGTTGTTTTCTCAGAGAGCACAGATACGCAGTATTTT
. . TRBJ1-1 TRBV2 13 CASTGQSNTEAFF TGTGCCAGCACGGGACAATCGAACACTGAAGCTTTCTTT
TRBD1 . TRBJ1-3 TRBV4-1 18 CASSPIPTATGGANTIYF TGCGCCAGCAGCCCAATCCCTACTGCAACAGGGGGCGCAAACACCATATATTTT
. . TRBJ2-7 TRBV5-1 16 CASSLVMGGEAFEQYF TGCGCCAGCAGCTTGGTGATGGGGGGTGAGGCTTTCGAGCAGTACTTC
TRBD1 . TRBJ2-2 TRBV7-6 16 CASSLGQGLITGELFF TGTGCCAGCAGCTTAGGACAGGGTCTTATCACCGGGGAGCTGTTTTTT
TRBD1 . TRBJ1-1 TRBV27 14 CASSLQGDSTEAFF TGTGCCAGCAGTTTACAGGGGGATTCCACTGAAGCTTTCTTT
TRBD2 . TRBJ2-5 TRBV19 16 CASSSFSGGQEGTQYF TGTGCCAGTAGTTCTTTTAGCGGGGGCCAAGAAGGGACCCAGTACTTC
. few TRBJ1-1 TRBV3-1/TRBV3-2 14 CASSPGRGDTEAFF TGTGCCAGCAGCCCCGGCCGGGGGGACACTGAAGCTTTCTTT
TRBD1 once TRBJ1-3 TRBV7-8 17 CASSLETGNRAGNTIYF TGTGCCAGCAGCTTAGAGACAGGGAATCGCGCTGGAAACACCATATATTTT
. medium-sized TRBJ2-1 TRBV28 12 CASSLGSDEQFF TGTGCCAGCAGTTTGGGCTCGGATGAGCAGTTCTTC
. once TRBJ1-6 TRBV19 15 CASSMRTGSFSPLHF TGTGCCAGTAGTATGAGAACAGGGAGTTTTTCACCCCTCCACTTT